This T cell receptor (beta chain) came from a study of cytomegalovirus exposure and HLA in healthy donors. This CDR3 is built from 15 residues. The V gene's germline CDR1 is PRHDT and CDR2 FYEKMQ (reference sequence). V gave up 6 bases and J gave up 0 bases; unmatched junction bases: 5. This clone was observed a handful of times. Researchers ran the PCR with 60 Vbeta and 13 Jbeta primers. TCRdb's table, derived via immunoSEQ multiplex PCR, lists solely in-frame clones and lacks some. The sample yields 100,000 to 150,000 clones, about 74% seen once. The TCR was taken from a woman aged 45-59 years in good health and CMV-seropositive. The genes are TRBV13 and TRBJ2-7; 10 nucleotides agree with TRBD2. The sample was PBMCs. CDR3 DNA: TGTGCCAGCAGTGATTCTAGCGGGGGCTCCTACGAGCAGTACTTC. It is translated as CASSDSSGGSYEQYF.